The T cell receptor (beta chain) described here comes from a study of esophageal squamous cell carcinoma under preoperative chemotherapy (dated by TCRdb to 2017 to 2018). About the investigation overall: In the study, TCR repertoires were profiled in both peripheral blood T cells and tumor-infiltrating lymphocytes. In patients with esophageal squamous cell carcinoma, the study looked at what paclitaxel-nedaplatin chemotherapy did to T-cell receptor repertoires. The cohort comprised five patients with primary esophageal squamous cell carcinoma. Repertoires from samples obtained before paclitaxel-nedaplatin therapy were compared with repertoires from samples obtained after paclitaxel-nedaplatin therapy.

Interpreted using the paper, the time point label stands for: after preoperative PTX-NDP chemotherapy. Patients received paclitaxel-nedaplatin as preoperative chemotherapy before surgery. To note about this clonotype: The clone's antigen remains unknown. No base quality information exists; no much larger clone differs at one position.

The library came from PCR. TCRdb names HiSeq X Ten as the instrument used. High-throughput sequencing was used to characterize the TCR repertoires. The raw public reads went through TCRdb reprocessing: fastp at Q25, MiXCR clone calling, in-frame beta chains kept. All rows with the same CDR3 protein become a single entry with the most common DNA and genes. The sample table records around 19,000 distinct CDR3 sequences; more than 45% of these occur just once. The leading ten clones occupy around 29% of the sample. General study outcomes and caveats: Post-treatment tumor-infiltrating lymphocytes appeared to be derived in part from peripheral T cells migrating into the tumor, rather than solely from local clonal changes. After chemotherapy, peripheral T cells showed a significant rise in TCR diversity, whereas tumor-infiltrating lymphocytes did not. A small cohort was used, with only 5 or 6 patients with esophageal squamous cell carcinoma being analyzed. Paclitaxel-nedaplatin therapy induced immediate and substantial clonotype frequency changes, with contraction more likely among abundant clones than amplification.

CDR1 and CDR2 (SGHTA, FQGNSA) derive from the germline V gene. The CDR3 covers 14 residues, taking in both the cysteine and the phenylalanine. Only CDR3 DNA is held: 42 bases, read in frame from base 1. The TCR sequence derives from a human donor with esophageal squamous cell carcinoma. The donor label of this sample is uncertain. The chain is assembled from TRBV7-2 and TRBJ2-3; a tentative D call is TRBD2 (7 bases match). Near its end, the DNA agrees better with TRBJ2-5, so the J call may be wrong. The sample was collected from a patient given preoperative chemotherapy. In nucleotides, the sequence is TGTGCGGGGATTGGGGGGGGGGGCACAGATACCCAGTACTTC. It translates to CAGIGGGGTDTQYF.